One sample yielded the 26 T cell receptor beta chains listed below, sequenced in a study of T cells in Graves' hyperthyroidism and ophthalmopathy. What was amplified from RNA transcripts were TCR beta CDR3 regions. The TCR CDR3 was amplified in a first-round RT-PCR using the HTBI primer set. Each CDR3 protein is one row after TCRdb ran MiXCR on the multiplex PCR reads. The sample consists of 30,000 to 35,000 distinct CDR3 sequences, around 52% of them appearing once. The sequencing sample was made of blood. Receptors were obtained from a woman in her 40s with Graves' ophthalmopathy.

Details on this clonotype: The DNA is left out, because the CDR3 cannot be placed on it with certainty; the CDR3 is given as TCRdb lists it. The V call is TRBV10-1, the J call TRBJ2-1; the table's D call, TRBD1, was not checked against the DNA. Ends included, the CDR3 has 24 residues. Germline V lookup: CDR1 WNHNN, CDR2 SYGVQD (reference sequence). CDR3 sequence reads: CASSPDTLYGYTFGSGGSYNEQFF.

As concerns this clonotype: A much bigger clone sits one base away, suggesting this may be a read error. The chain employs TRBV14 and TRBJ1-2; D unclear. Looked up from germline, CDR1 is SGHDN and CDR2 is FVKESK. This CDR3 has 14 amino acids. The CDR3 bases are TGTGCCAGCAGTCAAGACCCTGCAAACTATGGCTACACCTTC. It codes for CASSQDPANYGYTF.

Worth noting for this clonotype: At one of its ends the junction is not consistent with the germline gene, which may arise from a read error. J is TRBJ2-3 and V is TRBV9; 7 nucleotides match TRBD1. The CDR3 has 16 residues. CDR1 and CDR2 (germline): SGDLS, YYNGEE. In DNA form, the CDR3 reads TGTGTCAGCAGCCCGTGGGACAGTATTTACACAGATACGCAGTATTTT. Translated: CVSSPWDSIYTDTQYF.

The J gene is TRBJ1-1, the V gene TRBV19; D is ambiguous. V was cut by 3 bases and J by 1 base, with 9 bases left in between. From germline, CDR1 is LNHDA and CDR2 SQIVND (reference sequence). The CDR3 is 14 amino acids. The CDR3 region is CASSILAGNTEAFF. For the CDR3, the DNA is TGTGCCAGTAGTATTCTAGCGGGGAACACTGAAGCTTTCTTT. Full variable domain (rest looked up from reference TRBV19 and TRBJ1-1): DGGITQSPKYLFRKEGQNVTLSCEQNLNHDAMYWYRQDPGQGLRLIYYSQIVNDFQKGDIAEGYSVSREKKESFPLTVTSAQKNPTAFYLCASSILAGNTEAFFGQGTRLTVV.

Regarding this clonotype: Because it lacks the conserved phenylalanine or tryptophan at the end, this CDR3 is likely a read error. The chain recombines TRBV29-1 with TRBJ2-1, with TRBD2 identical over 10 bases. This CDR3 spans 14 amino acids. J lost 8 bases, V lost 3 bases, and 7 bases had no gene match. Germline loops: CDR1 SQVTM, CDR2 ANQGSEA. CDR3 DNA: TGCAGCGTTGACTCGGGGCTAGCGGGGGATGAGCAGTTCCTC. Its translation is CSVDSGLAGDEQFL.

This clonotype was recorded a few times. V usage is TRBV29-1 and J usage is TRBJ1-2; D is possibly TRBD1 (5 bases). The CDR3 has 13 amino acids. The V end was cut by 4 bases, the J end by 8 bases, with 17 bases between. Germline V gives CDR1 SQVTM, CDR2 ANQGSEA. CDR3 bases: TGCAGCGTTGGAGGGGACGCCCGAAGGGGCTACACCTTC. It specifies CSVGGDARRGYTF.

The gene calls are TRBV4-3 and TRBJ2-5; D possibly matches TRBD1 or TRBD2 (6 bases each). Germline V gives CDR1 LGHNA, CDR2 YSLEER. This CDR3 comprises 17 residues. Deletions cut 2 bases from V and 5 bases from J, with 21 bases between. DNA for the CDR3: TGCGCCAGCAGCCAACCCTTAGGGGGGCGTCGGACCGAGACCCAGTACTTC. Protein product: CASSQPLGGRRTETQYF.

This clonotype was seen ten or more times. The chain joins TRBV15 to TRBJ1-2; maybe TRBD1 (5 bases). Trimming stripped 3 bases from V and 3 bases from J, with 38 bases between. Per the germline V gene, CDR1 is LNHNV and CDR2 is YYDKDF (reference sequence). The CDR3 loop spans 23 amino acids. The CDR3 DNA follows: TGTGCCACCAGCAGGGTTTTCGCAGAAGGAGGAATTTGGGACGGACCGAGGGACTATGGCTACACCTTC. It is translated as CATSRVFAEGGIWDGPRDYGYTF.

The J gene is TRBJ1-1, the V gene TRBV20-1, with TRBD1 identical over 9 bases. The germline V gene has CDR1 DFQATT and CDR2 SNEGSKA (reference sequence). The junction had 5 bases not matched to a gene; V was cut back by 5 bases and J by 7 bases. The CDR3 runs to 12 residues. The CDR3 protein is CSARDRVSEAFF. Here the CDR3 DNA reads TGCAGTGCTCGGGACAGGGTGAGTGAAGCTTTCTTT.

This clonotype was recorded many times. J is TRBJ1-2 and V is TRBV12-3 or TRBV12-4, with a possible D match to TRBD1 (6 bases). The CDR3 length is 16 residues. V was cut by 6 bases and J by 4 bases, with 21 bases left in between. CDR3 sequence (DNA): TGTGCCAGCAGCCCCACCAGAGGGGGGCTTGGCTATGGCTACACCTTC. As protein: CASSPTRGGLGYGYTF.

This clonotype ranks as medium-sized. This rearrangement joins TRBV20-1 to TRBJ1-3, with D perhaps matching TRBD1 (6 bases). This CDR3 is 15 amino acids long. Between the trimmed V and J ends, which lost 0 bases and 4 bases, there was a span of 13 bases. In germline, CDR1 is DFQATT, CDR2 SNEGSKA (reference sequence). This CDR3 reads CSARERGLRGNTIYF. The CDR3 nucleotides read TGCAGTGCTAGAGAGCGGGGGCTGAGGGGAAACACCATATATTTT.

The rearrangement joins TRBV7-2 to TRBJ2-1; D unresolved. V was shortened by 2 bases and J by 11 bases, with 7 bases between the two germline ends. Germline V gene sequence: CDR1 SGHTA, CDR2 FQGNSA. This CDR3 spans 11 amino acids. CDR3 region: CASSLREQQFF. The CDR3 DNA is TGTGCCAGCAGCTTACGCGAGCAGCAGTTCTTC. Full variable domain (remainder filled in from reference TRBV7-2 and TRBJ2-1): GAGVSQSPSNKVTEKGKDVELRCDPISGHTALYWYRQSLGQGLEFLIYFQGNSAPDKSGLPSDRFSAERTGGSVSTLTIQRTQQEDSAVYLCASSLREQQFFGPGTRLTVL.

This clonotype was counted many times. This chain joins TRBV20-1 and TRBJ2-7, with 7 bases fitting TRBD1. With V trimmed by 0 bases and J by 4 bases, 6 bases remained unmatched. The V gene's germline CDR1 is DFQATT and CDR2 SNEGSKA (reference sequence). The CDR3 is 14 residues long. CDR3 amino acids: CSARDKGAGYEQYF. CDR3 bases: TGCAGTGCTAGAGATAAGGGGGCTGGGTACGAGCAGTACTTC.

This clonotype has a count of ten or more. This chain links TRBV12-3 or TRBV12-4 with TRBJ2-3; D uncertain. The CDR3 extends over 14 amino acids. V lost 0 bases and J 9 bases, leaving 13 bases between the germline ends. CDR3 in amino acids: CASSLAISGRTQYF. CDR3 nucleotide sequence: TGTGCCAGCAGTTTAGCGATCTCTGGCAGAACGCAGTATTTT.

By sample share, this clonotype is medium-sized. CDR3 nucleotides: TGCGCCAGCCGAGGACTAGCGGGATCCAATGAGCAGTTCTTC. It translates to CASRGLAGSNEQFF. V gene TRBV10-2 combines with J gene TRBJ2-1; 12 nucleotides align to TRBD2. Germline V lookup: CDR1 WSHSY, CDR2 SAAADI. The V gene end was trimmed by 8 bases and the J gene end by 6 bases; junction bases not matched to a gene: 5. The CDR3 consists of 14 residues.

This clonotype was seen repeatedly, ten times or more. The chain uses TRBV19 and TRBJ2-2; D is perhaps TRBD2 (7 bases). The V gene lost 6 bases and the J gene lost 6 bases, with 17 bases spanning the gap. Germline CDR1 is LNHDA and CDR2 is SQIVND (reference sequence). This CDR3 has 15 amino acids. The CDR3 loop is CASSRGGGIAGELFF. The CDR3 coding sequence is TGTGCCAGTAGCAGGGGAGGGGGGATCGCCGGGGAGCTGTTTTTT.

This clonotype was picked up many times. The gene calls are TRBV27 and TRBJ2-7; 7 bases agree with TRBD2. In germline, CDR1 is MNHEY, CDR2 SMNVEV (reference sequence). The CDR3 length is 14 residues. V lost 2 bases to trimming and J lost 4 bases; unmatched junction nucleotides: 5. This chain's CDR3 is CASSLAGVGYEQYF. The CDR3 DNA sequence: TGTGCCAGCAGTTTAGCGGGAGTGGGGTACGAGCAGTACTTC.

This clonotype was seen repeatedly, ten times or more. The chain has TRBV3-1 and TRBJ2-1, with D perhaps matching TRBD1 or TRBD2 (5 bases each). V was cut by 0 bases and J by 5 bases, with 11 bases left in between. Germline CDR1 is LGHDT and CDR2 is YNNKEL (reference sequence). The CDR3 length is 15 residues. The CDR3 sequence is CASSQELGRNNEQFF. DNA for the CDR3: TGTGCCAGCAGCCAAGAGTTGGGACGTAACAATGAGCAGTTCTTC.

Points on this clonotype: Here the CDR3 omits its conserved ending phenylalanine or tryptophan, so a read error is the likely source. The gene calls are TRBV7-2 and TRBJ2-3, with a weak D call TRBD1 (8 bases). This CDR3 region has 16 residues. Germline-derived CDR1 and CDR2 are SGHTA and FQGNSA. CDR3 coding DNA: TGCGCCAGCAGCCAAGAATACGGGGGAGGGACAGGTACGCAGTATCTT. It codes for CASSQEYGGGTGTQYL.

The genes are TRBV9 and TRBJ1-6; D is perhaps TRBD1 (5 bases). V was cut by 0 bases and J by 6 bases, with 10 bases left in between. The CDR3 is 15 residues long. Germline CDR1 SGDLS, CDR2 YYNGEE. The CDR3 here is CASSVELGANSPLHF. CDR3 coding DNA: TGTGCCAGCAGCGTAGAATTAGGGGCTAATTCACCCCTCCACTTT.

This clonotype was seen many times. The chain links TRBV20-1 to TRBJ2-7; 14 bases agree with TRBD2. The germline gives CDR1 DFQATT, CDR2 SNEGSKA (reference sequence). The CDR3 loop spans 15 amino acids. The junction had 6 bases not matched to a gene; V was cut back by 6 bases and J by 2 bases. The CDR3 nucleotides read TGCAGTGCGACCCCGACTAGCGGGGGGGCCTACGAGCAGTACTTC. Its protein product is CSATPTSGGAYEQYF.

By sample fraction, this clonotype is medium-sized (0.01 to 0.1%). One end of the junction is discordant with germline, which a read error may explain. The gene calls are TRBV19 and TRBJ2-1, with 7 bases identical to TRBD2. The CDR3 has 11 residues. Germline CDR1 LNHDA, CDR2 SQIVND (reference sequence). CDR3 DNA: TGTGCCAGTAGTCTCGGGGAGGGTACGCTCTTC. Protein product: CASSLGEGTLF.

This clonotype is medium-sized (0.01 to 0.1%) by share. The rearrangement links TRBV20-1 to TRBJ1-2; 8 positions match TRBD1. CDR3 size: 13 residues. Germline V lookup: CDR1 DFQATT, CDR2 SNEGSKA (reference sequence). V lost 5 bases and J lost 6; bases outside the gene matches: 8. Here the CDR3 reads CSASTQGAHGYTF. The CDR3, as DNA: TGCAGTGCTTCGACTCAGGGGGCGCATGGCTACACCTTC.

This clonotype has at least ten counts. The chain combines TRBV10-2 with TRBJ2-5, with 10 bases lining up with TRBD2. The germline CDR1 and CDR2 sequences are WSHSY and SAAADI. This CDR3 is 15 amino acids long. V shed 4 bases and J 1 base; nucleotides not matched to a gene: 3. The CDR3 coding sequence is TGCGCCAGCAGTGGGATAGCGGGGGGCCAAGAGACCCAGTACTTC. This codes for CASSGIAGGQETQYF.

The rearrangement links TRBV29-1 to TRBJ2-7, with D hard to call. CDR3 length equals 11 residues. CDR1 is SQVTM, CDR2 ANQGSEA, per germline. Trimming stripped 3 bases from V and 3 bases from J, with 6 bases between. The CDR3 here is CSVELSYEQYF. CDR3 nucleotide sequence: TGCAGCGTTGAGCTAAGCTACGAGCAGTACTTC.

There are a few counts of this clonotype. The chain recombines TRBV10-3 with TRBJ2-3; D is ambiguous. In germline, CDR1 is ENHRY, CDR2 SYGVKD. With 4 bases removed from V and 11 bases from J, the gap between germline ends came to 10 bases. The CDR3 is made up of 11 amino acids. The CDR3, as DNA: TGTGCCATCAGTGTCGGTAATGAGCAGTATTTT. This sequence encodes CAISVGNEQYF.